This record looks at one T cell receptor beta chain sequence and its context. Its antigen is unidentified. Trimming shortened V by 5 bases and J by 4 bases, and 15 bases separated the two germline ends. Germline lookup yields CDR1 MNHNS and CDR2 SASEGT. The CDR3 is 15 residues long. PCR amplification relied on 60 Vbeta primers (plus 13 Jbeta primers). Assay used: immunoSEQ multiplex PCR; TCRdb lists only in-frame clones, some missing. The table includes some 210,000 clones, over 70% detected once. This entry comes from a study of cytomegalovirus exposure and HLA in healthy donors. Regarding the study as a whole: The study had only CMV serostatus as immune exposure information.

The V and J genes are TRBV6-1 and TRBJ1-5, with D possibly being TRBD1 (5 bases). The sample was PBMCs. The origin of this receptor is a man aged 30-40 years in good health and CMV-seronegative. The CDR3 protein is CASSLGLTVNQPQHF. CDR3 coding DNA: TGTGCCAGCAGTTTGGGCCTGACAGTTAATCAGCCCCAGCATTTT.